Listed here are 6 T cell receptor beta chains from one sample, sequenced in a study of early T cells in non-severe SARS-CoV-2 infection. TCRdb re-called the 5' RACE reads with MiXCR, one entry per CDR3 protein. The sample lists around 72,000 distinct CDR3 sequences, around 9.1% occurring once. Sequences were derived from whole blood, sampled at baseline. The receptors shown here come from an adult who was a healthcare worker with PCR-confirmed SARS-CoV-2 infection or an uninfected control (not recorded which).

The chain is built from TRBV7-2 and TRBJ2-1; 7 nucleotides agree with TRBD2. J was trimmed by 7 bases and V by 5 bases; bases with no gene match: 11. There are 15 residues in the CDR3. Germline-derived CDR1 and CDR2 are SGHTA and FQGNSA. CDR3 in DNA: TGTGCCAGCAGCCCCCCCAGCGGGATCGCTAATGAGCAGTTCTTC. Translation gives CASSPPSGIANEQFF.

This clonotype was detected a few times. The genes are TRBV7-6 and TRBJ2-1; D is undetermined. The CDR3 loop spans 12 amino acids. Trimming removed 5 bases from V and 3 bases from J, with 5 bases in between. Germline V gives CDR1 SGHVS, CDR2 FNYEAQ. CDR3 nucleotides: TGTGCCAGCAGCCCGGTCTACAATGAGCAGTTCTTC. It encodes CASSPVYNEQFF.

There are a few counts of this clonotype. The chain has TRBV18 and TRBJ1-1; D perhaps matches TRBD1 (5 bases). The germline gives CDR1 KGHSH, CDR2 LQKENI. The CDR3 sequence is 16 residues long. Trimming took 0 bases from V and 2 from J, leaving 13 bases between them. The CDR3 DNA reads TGTGCCAGCTCACCACCGAGGGCAGGGACTAACACTGAAGCTTTCTTT. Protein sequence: CASSPPRAGTNTEAFF.

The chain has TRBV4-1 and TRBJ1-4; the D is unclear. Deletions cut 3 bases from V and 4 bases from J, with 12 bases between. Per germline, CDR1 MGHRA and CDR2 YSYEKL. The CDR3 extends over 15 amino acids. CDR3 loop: CASSHRTEGNEKLFF. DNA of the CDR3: TGCGCCAGCAGCCATAGGACCGAGGGTAATGAAAAACTGTTTTTT.

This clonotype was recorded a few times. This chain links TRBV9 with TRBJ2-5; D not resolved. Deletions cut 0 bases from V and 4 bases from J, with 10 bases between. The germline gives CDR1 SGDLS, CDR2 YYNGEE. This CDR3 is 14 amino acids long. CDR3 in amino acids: CASSVDSAPETQYF. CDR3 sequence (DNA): TGTGCCAGCAGCGTAGACTCGGCCCCAGAGACCCAGTACTTC.

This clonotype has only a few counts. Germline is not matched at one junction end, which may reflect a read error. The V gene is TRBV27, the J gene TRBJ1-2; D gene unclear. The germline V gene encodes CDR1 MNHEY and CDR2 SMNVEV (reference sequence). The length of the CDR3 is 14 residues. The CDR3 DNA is TGTGTCAGCAGTTCCCTACAGACCCTCTATGGCTACACCTTC. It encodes CVSSSLQTLYGYTF.